One and the same sample provided the 2 T cell receptor beta chains below, sequenced in a study of Ad26.COV2.S vaccination and SARS-CoV-2 variants. The treatment here: around 19 received Ad26.COV2.S at low or high dose, single or two shots; roughly five received placebo; per-sample allocation not given. Sampling was done on day 63 after the first vaccine or placebo injection. The table came from immunoSEQ multiplex PCR; TCRdb's copy has only in-frame clones and leaves some out. The data show 300,000 to 400,000 clones, about 86% seen once. The sample consisted of peripheral blood, taken in a trial of Ad26.COV2.S vaccine versus placebo. These receptors were collected from a person between 18 and 65 years old who received the Ad26.COV2.S COVID-19 vaccine or a placebo.

This clone was seen a single time. The V gene is TRBV19, the J gene TRBJ2-7, with D unclear. V lost 7 bases to trimming and J lost 2 bases, with 12 bases between them. Germline CDR1 is LNHDA and CDR2 is SQIVND (reference sequence). The CDR3 is made up of 13 amino acids. The CDR3 sequence is CASTSSEPYEQYF. The CDR3 DNA reads TGTGCCAGTACCTCTTCGGAACCCTACGAGCAGTACTTC.

This clone appeared a single time. The chain combines TRBV12-3 or TRBV12-4 with TRBJ1-3; the D is unclear. The CDR3 contains 13 residues. Deletions cut 7 bases from V and 2 bases from J, with 9 bases between. The CDR3 is CASTSRAGNTIYF. In DNA form, the CDR3 reads TGTGCCAGCACGTCAAGGGCTGGAAACACCATATATTTT.